A single sample is the source of the 18 T cell receptor beta chains below, sequenced in a study of blood T cell repertoires in COVID-19. Some clones are missing from TCRdb's copy, which holds only in-frame ones; the method was immunoSEQ multiplex PCR. The table includes 450,000 or so clones, 89% detected once. What was sequenced was peripheral blood. Receptors originate from a woman in her 40s with COVID-19, enrolled during active disease.

The genes are TRBV7-8 and TRBJ2-1, with 7 positions matching TRBD2. Germline values: CDR1 SGHVS, CDR2 FQNEAQ. The V and J ends lost 5 bases and 7 bases, in that order; junction bases with no gene match: 11. This CDR3 comprises 15 residues. CDR3 residues: CASSPRGEGKNEQFF. CDR3 coding DNA: TGTGCCAGCAGCCCCCGGGGGGAGGGGAAAAATGAGCAGTTCTTC.

The V call is TRBV6-5, the J call TRBJ2-7, with D tentatively TRBD2 (6 bases). The length of the CDR3 is 15 residues. Germline CDR1 is MNHEY and CDR2 is SVGAGI. V lost 6 bases to trimming and J lost 1 base, with 16 bases between them. The CDR3 loop reads CASRSPGLPSYEQYF. The CDR3 coding sequence is TGTGCCAGCAGATCACCGGGACTTCCATCCTACGAGCAGTACTTC.

This clone was detected once. This chain connects TRBV27 to TRBJ1-2; possibly TRBD1 for D (5 bases). This CDR3 has 12 residues. The germline gives CDR1 MNHEY, CDR2 SMNVEV (reference sequence). V dropped 6 bases and J dropped 8 bases, with 13 bases sitting between them. The CDR3 protein is CASSPNGGGYTF. For the CDR3, the DNA is TGTGCCAGCAGCCCCAACGGGGGAGGCTACACCTTC.

This chain uses TRBV5-1 with TRBJ1-4; tentative D call: TRBD1 (5 bases). The CDR3 has 15 amino acids. Trimming shortened V by 3 bases and J by 0 bases, and 9 bases separated the two germline ends. Looked up from germline, CDR1 is SGHRS and CDR2 is YFSETQ. DNA of the CDR3: TGCGCCAGCAGCTGGGGGGATGCAACTAATGAAAAACTGTTTTTT. Its protein is CASSWGDATNEKLFF.

The V call is TRBV7-9, the J call TRBJ2-1, with TRBD2 matching over 7 bases. CDR3 length: 16 amino acids. Unmatched junction bases numbered 11, after V lost 3 bases and J lost 6 bases. Germline V gene data show CDR1 as SEHNR and CDR2 as FQNEAQ (reference sequence). The CDR3 reads CASSFTSAGEVNEQFF. For the CDR3, the DNA is TGTGCCAGCAGCTTTACTTCCGCGGGAGAGGTCAATGAGCAGTTCTTC.

J is TRBJ1-2 and V is TRBV7-3; 7 bases agree with TRBD1. The CDR3 covers 15 residues. The V gene end was trimmed by 7 bases and the J gene end by 8 bases; junction bases not matched to a gene: 16. The germline gives CDR1 SGHTA, CDR2 FQGTGA. CDR3 sequence: CASTIGPTGSRGYTF. The CDR3 nucleotides are TGTGCCAGCACAATCGGACCGACAGGGTCGCGAGGCTACACCTTC.

The J gene is TRBJ1-1, the V gene TRBV28; the match to TRBD1 covers 7 bases. Germline V gene sequence: CDR1 MDHEN, CDR2 SYDVKM. The CDR3 is made up of 14 amino acids. J lost 4 bases, V lost 6 bases, and 8 bases had no gene match. The CDR3 sequence is CASRIQGRTTEAFF. CDR3 in DNA: TGTGCCAGCAGGATACAGGGGAGGACCACTGAAGCTTTCTTT.

The chain recombines TRBV15 with TRBJ1-2; TRBD1 is a possible D gene (6 bases). This CDR3 has 17 residues. Germline loops: CDR1 LNHNV, CDR2 YYDKDF (reference sequence). V was pared by 3 bases and J by 8 bases, with 25 bases between. The CDR3 coding sequence is TGTGCCACCAGCAGTGGGGGAGGGACAAGGGAATATGTGGGCTACACCTTC. This encodes CATSSGGGTREYVGYTF. The whole variable domain, filled in from reference TRBV15 and TRBJ1-2, reads DAMVIQNPRYQVTQFGKPVTLSCSQTLNHNVMYWYQQKSSQAPKLLFHYYDKDFNNEADTPDNFQSRRPNTSFCFLDIRSPGLGDTAMYLCATSSGGGTREYVGYTFGSGTRLTVV.

The rearrangement joins TRBV10-3 to TRBJ2-7; 8 nucleotides line up with TRBD2. The CDR3 runs to 17 residues. V gave up 3 bases and J gave up 6 bases; unmatched junction bases: 16. Germline loops: CDR1 ENHRY, CDR2 SYGVKD. The CDR3 is CAISDFRDAGLGGEQYF. CDR3 in DNA: TGTGCCATCAGTGACTTCCGGGACGCGGGACTAGGAGGCGAGCAGTACTTC.

The rearrangement joins TRBV18 to TRBJ1-5, with 9 nucleotides matching TRBD1. Germline-derived CDR1 and CDR2 are KGHSH and LQKENI. V was pared by 3 bases and J by 6 bases, with 3 bases of the junction left unmatched. This CDR3 has 14 residues. The CDR3 here is CASSPGTGPQPQHF. DNA for the CDR3: TGTGCCAGCTCACCCGGGACAGGGCCTCAGCCCCAGCATTTT.

The chain is built from TRBV27 and TRBJ1-4; no clear D gene. Trimming removed 5 bases from V and 0 bases from J, with 10 bases in between. The CDR3 sequence is 15 residues long. The germline V gene has CDR1 MNHEY and CDR2 SMNVEV (reference sequence). The CDR3 reads CASSLTGTTNEKLFF. CDR3 sequence (DNA): TGTGCCAGCAGTCTAACCGGGACAACTAATGAAAAACTGTTTTTT.

In regard to this clone: Other nucleotide sequences in the sample specify the same CDR3. The chain uses TRBV19 and TRBJ2-3; D might be TRBD2 (6 bases). The germline CDR1 and CDR2 sequences are LNHDA and SQIVND (reference sequence). The CDR3 loop spans 15 amino acids. Trimming shortened V by 3 bases and J by 0 bases, and 10 bases separated the two germline ends. The CDR3 protein is CASSMGLVSTDTQYF. Here the CDR3 DNA reads TGTGCCAGTAGTATGGGACTGGTTAGCACAGATACGCAGTATTTT.

The J gene is TRBJ1-6, the V gene TRBV5-6, with D possibly matching TRBD1 (5 bases). Germline lookup yields CDR1 SGHDT and CDR2 YYEEEE. The V gene lost 3 bases and the J gene lost 7 bases, with 14 bases spanning the gap. This CDR3 is built from 15 residues. CDR3 sequence reads: CASSSTGGENSPLHF. The DNA for the CDR3 is TGTGCCAGCAGCTCTACTGGGGGGGAAAATTCACCCCTCCACTTT.

The gene calls are TRBV4-3 and TRBJ2-5; 9 bases are a match to TRBD2. V shed 3 bases, J shed 3 bases, and the junction held 5 bases outside the gene matches. The CDR3 extends over 15 amino acids. CDR1 LGHNA and CDR2 YSLEER come from the germline V gene. CDR3 loop: CASSQGASGEETQYF. The CDR3, as DNA: TGCGCCAGCAGCCAGGGCGCTAGCGGGGAAGAGACCCAGTACTTC.

The rearrangement links TRBV5-1 to TRBJ2-3; 12 positions match TRBD2. J lost 2 bases, V lost 4 bases, and 8 bases had no gene match. CDR1 is SGHRS, CDR2 YFSETQ, per germline. The CDR3 consists of 17 residues. The CDR3 coding sequence is TGCGCCAGCAGCGGCGGGACTAGCGGGCCCTCCACAGATACGCAGTATTTT. Translation gives CASSGGTSGPSTDTQYF.

The chain has TRBV7-3 and TRBJ1-5; D remains ambiguous. The CDR3 runs to 15 residues. Trimming stripped 5 bases from V and 2 bases from J, with 13 bases between. In germline, CDR1 is SGHTA, CDR2 FQGTGA. DNA for the CDR3: TGTGCCAGCAGCCCGATTGGGAGTGGCAATCAGCCCCAGCATTTT. Amino acid sequence: CASSPIGSGNQPQHF.

In this sample, this clone turned up once. The chain carries TRBV27 and TRBJ2-1; 13 bases line up with TRBD2. From germline, CDR1 is MNHEY and CDR2 SMNVEV (reference sequence). V dropped 4 bases and J dropped 10; count of bases not matched to a gene: 10. The CDR3 contains 16 residues. The CDR3, as DNA: TGTGCCAGCAGTTACCTCACTAGCGGGAGGGAGGGGGAGCAGTTCTTC. Amino acid sequence: CASSYLTSGREGEQFF.

The V gene is TRBV5-6, the J gene TRBJ1-1, with D possibly TRBD1 on 6 matching bases. The CDR3 sequence is 16 residues long. In germline, CDR1 is SGHDT, CDR2 YYEEEE. The germline V and J ends were trimmed by 3 bases and 3 bases, with 18 bases remaining between them. The CDR3: CASSSEGDRVYTEAFF. The CDR3 DNA reads TGTGCCAGCAGCTCCGAGGGGGATCGGGTGTACACTGAAGCTTTCTTT.